One sample yielded the 26 T cell receptor beta chains listed below, sequenced in a study of blood T cells in healthy people across ages. It was with a sample-barcoded 5' primer and a J-beta primer mix that a second PCR of roughly 7 to 12 cycles was run. TCRdb passed the 5' RACE reads through MiXCR, listing each CDR3 protein once. Found here are some 1,000,000 distinct CDR3 sequences, approximately 25% of them singletons; the top ten hold 0.65% to 0.75%. These sequences were also reported in another study, on T cells of mothers and their children.

Specimen: blood. The origin of the receptors is a girl aged 2-9 years in good health.

This chain links TRBV5-1 with TRBJ2-2; tentatively, D is TRBD1 (5 bases). The CDR3 contains 15 residues. The V and J ends lost 0 bases and 0 bases respectively, with 6 bases between them. CDR1 and CDR2 from the germline V gene are SGHRS and YFSETQ. The DNA for the CDR3 is TGCGCCAGCAGCTTGGACAGGACGAACACCGGGGAGCTGTTTTTT. Translated: CASSLDRTNTGELFF.

This clonotype was seen a handful of times. This CDR3 is CATSGDSNYEQYF. Written as DNA, the CDR3 is TGTGCCACGAGCGGGGACTCTAACTACGAGCAGTACTTC. The chain joins TRBV12-3 or TRBV12-4 to TRBJ2-7; 7 bases agree with TRBD2. The CDR3 runs to 13 residues. The junction had 9 bases not matched to a gene; V was cut back by 10 bases and J by 3 bases.

This sequence joins TRBV7-9 and TRBJ1-2; no definite D call. Germline CDR1 reads SEHNR; CDR2 reads FQNEAQ (reference sequence). V lost 2 bases and J lost 3, with 7 bases in between. This CDR3 has 13 residues. The CDR3 region has the DNA TGTGCCAGCAGCTTAATGGGTGACTATGGCTACACCTTC. Amino acids: CASSLMGDYGYTF.

This clonotype showed up just a few times. Germline is not matched at one junction end, which may reflect a read error. The rearrangement uses TRBV11-2 and TRBJ1-1, with unresolved D. Germline-derived CDR1 and CDR2 are SGHAT and FQNNGV. The CDR3 totals 11 residues. CDR3 nucleotides: TGTGCCAACAGCTTCGGGGTCGCAGCTTTCTTT. Amino acid sequence: CANSFGVAAFF.

V is TRBV5-1 and J is TRBJ2-1, with 12 bases that match TRBD2. The CDR3 is made up of 15 amino acids. The J segment lost 9 bases and the V segment lost 4 bases, leaving 8 bases of the junction unmatched. From germline, CDR1 is SGHRS and CDR2 YFSETQ. CDR3 DNA sequence: TGCGCCAGCAGCCTGTCTAGCGGGAGGGCCGGTGAGCAGTTCTTC. It specifies CASSLSSGRAGEQFF. Based on the CDR3 plus reference TRBV5-1 and TRBJ2-1, the full variable domain is KAGVTQTPRYLIKTRGQQVTLSCSPISGHRSVSWYQQTPGQGLQFLFEYFSETQRNKGNFPGRFSGRQFSNSRSEMNVSTLELGDSALYLCASSLSSGRAGEQFFGPGTRLTVL.

As to this clonotype: One end of the junction varies from germline; a read error may be responsible. The chain recombines TRBV9 with TRBJ2-3, with D maybe TRBD2 (6 bases). This CDR3 contains 14 residues. Germline CDR1 is SGDLS and CDR2 is YYNGEE. For the CDR3, the DNA is TGTGCCAGTAGCGGACTCGGGAGCACAGATACGCAGTATTTT. It yields the protein CASSGLGSTDTQYF.

The rearrangement uses TRBV29-1 and TRBJ1-1; no clear D. V lost 7 bases to trimming and J lost 8 bases, with 14 bases between them. CDR3 size: 11 residues. Germline assignment: CDR1 SQVTM and CDR2 ANQGSEA. Here the CDR3 reads CSAQTAVEAFF. The CDR3 nucleotides read TGCAGCGCCCAAACTGCAGTCGAAGCTTTCTTT.

Points on this clonotype: This CDR3 is missing its conserved last phenylalanine or tryptophan, likely due to a read error. The V and J genes are TRBV9 and TRBJ1-1; the D gene is possibly TRBD1 (6 bases). Looked up from germline, CDR1 is SGDLS and CDR2 is YYNGEE. The CDR3 spans 14 residues. Trimming took off 0 bases at V and 4 bases at J, with 10 bases between the two ends. This CDR3 is CASSVGSGVTEAFL. In nucleotides, the CDR3 is TGTGCCAGCAGCGTAGGTTCAGGGGTCACTGAAGCTTTCCTT.

The V call is TRBV18, the J call TRBJ2-1, with TRBD2 identical over 7 bases. Trimming cost V 4 bases and J 2 bases; bases outside gene matches: 14. CDR1 is KGHSH and CDR2 is LQKENI in the germline V gene. The CDR3 is 18 amino acids. The CDR3 protein is CASSLLAEPLGPYNEQFF. The CDR3 DNA sequence: TGTGCCAGCTCACTGCTAGCGGAGCCTCTTGGACCCTACAATGAGCAGTTCTTC.

This clonotype was detected ten times or more. The CDR3 sequence is CASSFGQGGYTF. For the CDR3, the DNA is TGTGCCAGCAGTTTCGGACAGGGCGGCTACACCTTC. The chain employs TRBV12-3 or TRBV12-4 and TRBJ1-2; 8 bases are a match to TRBD1. V lost 3 bases, J lost 8 bases, and 2 bases stayed unmatched. CDR3 length: 12 residues.

This sequence joins TRBV13 and TRBJ1-4; tentatively, D is TRBD1 (6 bases). The V gene's germline CDR1 is PRHDT and CDR2 FYEKMQ (reference sequence). This CDR3 has 19 amino acids. V lost 5 bases, J lost 4 bases, and 26 bases lay in between. Here the CDR3 reads CASSLSNGGAQDYNEKLFF. Here the CDR3 DNA reads TGTGCCAGCAGCCTTTCAAACGGGGGCGCACAGGACTATAATGAAAAACTGTTTTTT.

The chain employs TRBV6-5 and TRBJ2-5; D tentatively fits TRBD1 or TRBD2 (6 bases each). CDR3 length: 16 residues. The germline V gene has CDR1 MNHEY and CDR2 SVGAGI. V was clipped by 4 bases and J by 2 bases, with 17 bases between them. Here the CDR3 reads CASSFLLGGTQETQYF. DNA of the CDR3: TGTGCCAGCAGTTTCCTCTTGGGGGGCACACAAGAGACCCAGTACTTC.

This clonotype was seen a handful of times. This chain uses TRBV5-1 with TRBJ2-6; tentative D call: TRBD1 (5 bases). The ends were cut back, 4 bases at V and 4 bases at J, with 27 bases in the middle. The length of the CDR3 is 20 residues. Germline values: CDR1 SGHRS, CDR2 YFSETQ. The CDR3 DNA reads TGCGCCAGCAGCCCCCGAACATTGGGCTCCAGGGTATTGGGGGCCAACGTCCTGACTTTC. Translating gives CASSPRTLGSRVLGANVLTF.

There are a few counts of this clonotype. The J gene is TRBJ2-1, the V gene TRBV9; 12 bases agree with TRBD2. The CDR3 length is 15 residues. CDR1 SGDLS and CDR2 YYNGEE come from the germline V gene. The ends lost 4 bases at V and 5 bases at J; junction bases unmatched: 4. The CDR3 coding sequence is TGTGCCAGCAGCACTAGCGGGAGGTCCCACAATGAGCAGTTCTTC. This sequence encodes CASSTSGRSHNEQFF.

This clonotype was seen more than once but under ten times. The chain is built from TRBV20-1 and TRBJ2-1; a possible D gene is TRBD2 (6 bases). CDR1 DFQATT and CDR2 SNEGSKA come from the germline V gene (reference sequence). This CDR3 region has 15 residues. The V end was cut by 6 bases, the J end by 5 bases, with 20 bases between. In nucleotides, the CDR3 is TGCAGTGCCCGCGAGATCGGGACTTTAAACAATGAGCAGTTCTTC. Encoded protein: CSAREIGTLNNEQFF.

This clonotype was counted a few times. CDR3 sequence (DNA): TGTGCCAGCAGCCCGGGGGGTAGGGGGCACAATGGCTACACCTTC. Its protein product is CASSPGGRGHNGYTF. The rearrangement uses TRBV7-2 and TRBJ1-2; TRBD1 aligns across 7 bases. J lost 6 bases, V lost 5 bases, and 12 bases had no gene match. The germline V gene encodes CDR1 SGHTA and CDR2 FQGNSA. This CDR3 has 15 amino acids.

This clonotype has just a few counts. The chain employs TRBV9 and TRBJ2-1; no firm D call. In germline, CDR1 is SGDLS, CDR2 YYNGEE. V lost 0 bases and J lost 7, with 14 bases in between. This CDR3 has 15 amino acids. Here the CDR3 DNA reads TGTGCCAGCAGCGTAGACCCCCCCCGGAATAATGAGCAGTTCTTC. It specifies CASSVDPPRNNEQFF.

V gene TRBV5-1 combines with J gene TRBJ2-1; TRBD2 is a possible D gene (5 bases). CDR1 is SGHRS and CDR2 is YFSETQ in the germline V gene. The ends were cut back, 0 bases at V and 12 bases at J, with 13 bases in the middle. This CDR3 has 13 residues. Written as DNA, the CDR3 is TGCGCCAGCAGCTTGGCCTCGCCGGGGAGGCAGTTCTTC. Translating it yields CASSLASPGRQFF.

On this clonotype: Here the CDR3 omits its conserved ending phenylalanine or tryptophan, so a read error is the likely source. The CDR3 loop reads CASSFNRVLEETQYS. The CDR3 bases are TGTGCCAGCAGTTTCAACAGGGTATTAGAAGAGACCCAGTACTCC. V usage is TRBV28 and J usage is TRBJ2-5, with D possibly TRBD1 on 6 matching bases. The V gene lost 3 bases and the J gene lost 3 bases, with 14 bases spanning the gap. CDR1 is MDHEN and CDR2 is SYDVKM in the germline V gene. The CDR3 extends over 15 amino acids.

In this sample, this clonotype turned up a few times. The V call is TRBV27, the J call TRBJ1-1; D is undetermined. This CDR3 spans 14 amino acids. The ends were cut back, 3 bases at V and 0 bases at J, with 8 bases in the middle. The V gene's germline CDR1 is MNHEY and CDR2 SMNVEV (reference sequence). The CDR3 sequence is CASSFSRMNTEAFF. The CDR3 DNA reads TGTGCCAGCAGTTTTTCTCGAATGAACACTGAAGCTTTCTTT.

This clonotype appeared a few times. The chain joins TRBV7-2 to TRBJ2-1, with 10 bases aligning to TRBD2. The assigned J gene may be wrong: the sequence end matches TRBJ2-5 better. Germline values: CDR1 SGHTA, CDR2 FQGNSA. CDR3 length equals 15 residues. CDR3 sequence: CASSLGASGRKTQYF. The CDR3 coding sequence is TGTGCCAGCAGCTTAGGGGCTAGCGGGAGAAAGACCCAGTACTTC.

This clonotype was detected a few times. The CDR3 sequence is CASRKTGTDTQYF. As DNA, the CDR3 is TGTGCCAGCAGAAAGACGGGGACAGATACGCAGTATTTT. V gene TRBV9 combines with J gene TRBJ2-3, with D perhaps TRBD2 (5 bases). The V gene's germline CDR1 is SGDLS and CDR2 YYNGEE. Trimming cost V 5 bases and J 3 bases, with 10 bases left between them. This CDR3 spans 13 amino acids.

The rearrangement joins TRBV7-9 to TRBJ2-3; the D is unclear. In germline, CDR1 is SEHNR, CDR2 FQNEAQ (reference sequence). Trimming took off 10 bases at V and 1 base at J, with 18 bases between the two ends. CDR3 length: 15 residues. CDR3 DNA: TGTGCCACCCAAGGTGCCGACGAACGCACAGATACGCAGTATTTT. Translated: CATQGADERTDTQYF. Full variable domain (missing parts from reference TRBV7-9 and TRBJ2-3): DTGVSQNPRHKITKRGQNVTFRCDPISEHNRLYWYRQTLGQGPEFLTYFQNEAQLEKSRLLSDRFSAERPKGSFSTLEIQRTEQGDSAMYLCATQGADERTDTQYFGPGTRLTVL.

The chain couples TRBV9 to TRBJ2-1, with D maybe TRBD1 (7 bases). The J call may not be correct, given that the DNA end is closer to TRBJ2-5. The CDR3 has 14 amino acids. CDR1 and CDR2 from the germline V gene are SGDLS and YYNGEE. This CDR3 reads CASSDGGTAETQYF. The DNA of the CDR3 is TGTGCCAGCAGCGATGGGGGGACAGCAGAGACCCAGTACTTC.

The chain combines TRBV7-2 with TRBJ2-5; 7 positions agree with TRBD1. CDR1 SGHTA and CDR2 FQGNSA come from the germline V gene. This CDR3 is built from 16 residues. Trimming took 6 bases from V and 5 from J; bases not matched to a gene: 15. This chain's CDR3 is CASSPRQGSWGETQYF. DNA for the CDR3: TGTGCCAGCAGTCCTCGACAGGGTTCATGGGGCGAGACCCAGTACTTC.

In DNA form, the CDR3 reads TGCAGCGGTGACTGGGAGCATACTGAGCAGTTCTTC. It codes for CSGDWEHTEQFF. The chain recombines TRBV29-1 with TRBJ2-1, with D possibly being TRBD2 (5 bases). The germline V and J ends were trimmed by 7 bases and 9 bases, with 16 bases remaining between them. The CDR3 is 12 residues long. The germline V gene encodes CDR1 SQVTM and CDR2 ANQGSEA.